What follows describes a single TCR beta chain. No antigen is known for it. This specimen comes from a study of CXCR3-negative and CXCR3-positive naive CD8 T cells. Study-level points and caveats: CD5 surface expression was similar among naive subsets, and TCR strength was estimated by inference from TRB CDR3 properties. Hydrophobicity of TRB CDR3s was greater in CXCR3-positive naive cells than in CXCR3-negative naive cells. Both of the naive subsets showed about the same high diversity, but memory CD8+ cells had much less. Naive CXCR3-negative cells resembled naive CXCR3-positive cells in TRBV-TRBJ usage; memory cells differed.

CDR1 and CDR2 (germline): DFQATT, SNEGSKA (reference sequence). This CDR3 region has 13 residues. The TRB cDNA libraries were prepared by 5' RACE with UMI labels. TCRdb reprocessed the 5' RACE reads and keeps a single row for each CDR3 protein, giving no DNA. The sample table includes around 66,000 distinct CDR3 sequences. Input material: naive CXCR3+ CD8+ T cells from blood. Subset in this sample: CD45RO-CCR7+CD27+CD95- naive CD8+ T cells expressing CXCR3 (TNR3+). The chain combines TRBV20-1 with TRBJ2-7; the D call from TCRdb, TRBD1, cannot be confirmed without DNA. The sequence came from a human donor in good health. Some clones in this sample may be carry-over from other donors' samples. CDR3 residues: CSARDRVAYEQYF.